These 29 T cell receptor beta chains share one sample of origin, sequenced in a study of blood T cell repertoires in COVID-19. Clones were read by immunoSEQ multiplex PCR, and TCRdb kept only the in-frame ones, dropping some. The sample has about 250,000 clones, about 91% seen once; the top ten hold approximately 1.4%. Source material: peripheral blood. These receptor sequences come from an elderly man with acute or convalescent COVID-19.

To note about this clone: One end of the junction fails to match germline, which may point to a read error. This chain connects TRBV11-2 to TRBJ2-1; TRBD1 agrees at 9 bases. Per the germline V gene, CDR1 is SGHAT and CDR2 is FQNNGV. The CDR3 runs 15 residues. The CDR3 spells CASSLEGQGYSEQFF. The CDR3 DNA follows: TGTGCCAGCAGCTTAGAAGGACAGGGGTACAGTGAGCAGTTCTTC.

The genes are TRBV4-3 and TRBJ1-2; 7 nucleotides line up with TRBD1. Germline CDR1 LGHNA, CDR2 YSLEER. There are 15 residues in the CDR3. Germline trimming cut 3 bases from V and 7 bases from J; bases unmatched to any gene: 11. This chain's CDR3 is CASSQGGTGAAGYTF. DNA of the CDR3: TGCGCCAGCAGCCAGGGGGGTACAGGGGCGGCTGGCTACACCTTC.

CDR3 loop: CASSLSRQVMNTEAFF. The CDR3 DNA sequence: TGTGCCAGCAGCCTATCTAGACAGGTCATGAACACTGAAGCTTTCTTT. The chain joins TRBV7-2 to TRBJ1-1; D perhaps matches TRBD1 (6 bases). The germline V and J ends were trimmed by 5 bases and 0 bases, with 16 bases remaining between them. Germline loops: CDR1 SGHTA, CDR2 FQGNSA. The CDR3 has 16 residues.

The CDR3 DNA sequence: TGTGCCAGCAGACCCTTGACTAGCGGGAGGGCATCAATTTACGAGCAGTACTTC. The encoded protein is CASRPLTSGRASIYEQYF. V usage is TRBV14 and J usage is TRBJ2-7; TRBD2 aligns across 14 bases. This CDR3 is 18 amino acids long. J lost 4 bases, V lost 6 bases, and 14 bases had no gene match. From germline, CDR1 is SGHDN and CDR2 FVKESK.

The CDR3 sequence is CASLKAGASYNEQFF. The CDR3 DNA follows: TGTGCCAGCTTAAAAGCGGGAGCTTCCTACAATGAGCAGTTCTTC. The chain couples TRBV28 to TRBJ2-1; 8 nucleotides agree with TRBD2. V shed 8 bases and J 1 base; nucleotides not matched to a gene: 7. In germline, CDR1 is MDHEN, CDR2 SYDVKM. The CDR3 sequence is 15 residues long.

This clone turned up a few times. This chain connects TRBV16 to TRBJ1-4; D unclear. Trimming took 1 base from V and 4 from J, leaving 10 bases between them. CDR1 is KGHSY and CDR2 is FQNENV in the germline V gene. The CDR3 is 15 amino acids. The chain's CDR3 is CASSQWAGDNEKLFF. The DNA of the CDR3 is TGTGCCAGCAGCCAATGGGCAGGCGATAATGAAAAACTGTTTTTT.

The chain couples TRBV6-4 to TRBJ2-2; tentative D call: TRBD2 (5 bases). CDR3 size: 17 residues. Germline V CDR1 and CDR2: MRHNA, SNTAGT. Trimming stripped 0 bases from V and 4 bases from J, with 15 bases between. For the CDR3, the DNA is TGTGCCAGCAGTGACTCTGTATTAGCGCTCCTCACCGGGGAGCTGTTTTTT. Encoded protein: CASSDSVLALLTGELFF.

This clone was observed a handful of times. The CDR3 loop reads CASSVGEGGYNEQFF. CDR3 coding DNA: TGTGCCAGCAGCGTAGGTGAGGGTGGGTACAATGAGCAGTTCTTC. This chain links TRBV9 with TRBJ2-1, with D possibly matching TRBD2 (5 bases). Germline loops: CDR1 SGDLS, CDR2 YYNGEE. The CDR3 length is 15 residues. Trimming shortened V by 0 bases and J by 4 bases, and 11 bases separated the two germline ends. Filled out from reference TRBV9 and TRBJ2-1, the complete variable domain reads DSGVTQTPKHLITATGQRVTLRCSPRSGDLSVYWYQQSLDQGLQFLIQYYNGEERAKGNILERFSAQQFPDLHSELNLSSLELGDSALYFCASSVGEGGYNEQFFGPGTRLTVL.

V usage is TRBV3-1 (or the pseudogene TRBV3-2) and J usage is TRBJ2-2; D is undetermined. The CDR3 contains 13 residues. Per germline, CDR1 LGHDT and CDR2 YNNKEL (reference sequence). The V end was cut by 7 bases, the J end by 2 bases, with 8 bases between. CDR3 coding DNA: TGTGCCAGCAAAGCGCCAAACACCGGGGAGCTGTTTTTT. Its protein is CASKAPNTGELFF.

The gene calls are TRBV6-5 and TRBJ2-7; maybe TRBD1 (7 bases). The CDR3 totals 14 residues. V lost 0 bases, J lost 6 bases, and 12 bases lay in between. Germline CDR1 MNHEY, CDR2 SVGAGI. CDR3 sequence reads: CASSYSGRGAEQYF. The CDR3 nucleotides are TGTGCCAGCAGTTACTCGGGCAGGGGGGCCGAGCAGTACTTC.

The V call is TRBV7-2, the J call TRBJ2-3; no clear D. The ends were cut back, 2 bases at V and 2 bases at J, with 17 bases in the middle. From germline, CDR1 is SGHTA and CDR2 FQGNSA. This CDR3 comprises 17 residues. CDR3 sequence reads: CASSLRSPDLPTDTQYF. CDR3 DNA sequence: TGTGCCAGCAGCTTAAGGAGTCCCGATCTCCCCACAGATACGCAGTATTTT.

The chain uses TRBV6-2 or TRBV6-3 and TRBJ2-1; D may be TRBD2 (5 bases). Germline V CDR1 and CDR2: MNHEY, SVGEGT. There are 14 residues in the CDR3. Trimming removed 1 base from V and 8 bases from J, with 12 bases in between. CDR3 loop: CASSYWESGDEQFF. In DNA, the CDR3 is TGTGCCAGCAGTTACTGGGAGTCAGGCGATGAGCAGTTCTTC.

The chain has TRBV7-8 and TRBJ1-1; D unclear. Germline lookup yields CDR1 SGHVS and CDR2 FQNEAQ. This CDR3 region has 13 residues. V lost 5 bases and J 1 base, leaving 8 bases between the germline ends. This CDR3 is CASSMASNTEAFF. The DNA of the CDR3 is TGTGCCAGCAGCATGGCCTCGAACACTGAAGCTTTCTTT.

This chain links TRBV5-1 with TRBJ1-3; no reliable D call. Trimming shortened V by 0 bases and J by 0 bases, and 7 bases separated the two germline ends. Germline CDR1 and CDR2: SGHRS and YFSETQ. This CDR3 is built from 15 residues. The CDR3 DNA reads as TGCGCCAGCAGCTTGGGGCAGAACTCTGGAAACACCATATATTTT. It specifies CASSLGQNSGNTIYF.

This chain connects TRBV29-1 to TRBJ1-2; TRBD1 matches at 9 bases. After removal of 5 bases from V and 4 bases from J, the junction contained 11 bases not matched to a gene. CDR3 size: 15 residues. CDR1 and CDR2 from the germline V gene are SQVTM and ANQGSEA. Here the CDR3 DNA reads TGCAGCGTTCCTACCCCGGGACAGGGTGCCTATGGCTACACCTTC. As protein: CSVPTPGQGAYGYTF.

This clone was seen once. The V call is TRBV5-4, the J call TRBJ2-7, with D possibly being TRBD1 (6 bases). Germline V gene lookup returns CDR1 SGHNT and CDR2 YYREEE (reference sequence). The V and J ends lost 4 bases and 0 bases respectively, with 14 bases between them. CDR3 length equals 15 residues. The CDR3: CASSPLGASSYEQYF. CDR3 nucleotide sequence: TGTGCCAGCAGCCCCTTGGGGGCGAGCTCCTACGAGCAGTACTTC.

This clone was seen once. The CDR3 protein is CASSFGTASGEQYF. The CDR3 DNA is TGCGCCAGCAGCTTCGGAACTGCCTCGGGCGAGCAGTACTTC. The J gene is TRBJ2-7, the V gene TRBV5-1; D is undetermined. Germline CDR1 and CDR2: SGHRS and YFSETQ. The CDR3 has 14 amino acids. V was trimmed by 2 bases and J by 6 bases, leaving 15 bases between them.

Regarding this clone: This CDR3 is also generated by other DNA sequences in the sample. The chain combines TRBV6-2 or TRBV6-3 with TRBJ2-7; D is possibly TRBD2 (5 bases). Trimming stripped 2 bases from V and 0 bases from J, with 11 bases between. The CDR3 length is 15 residues. Germline lookup yields CDR1 MNHEY and CDR2 SVGEGT. The CDR3 loop reads CASSYETGTSYEQYF. Here the CDR3 DNA reads TGTGCCAGCAGTTACGAAACGGGAACCTCCTACGAGCAGTACTTC.

V usage is TRBV11-2 and J usage is TRBJ1-2; a possible D gene is TRBD1 (5 bases). The CDR3 totals 12 residues. V lost 5 bases and J 8 bases, leaving 12 bases between the germline ends. Germline-derived CDR1 and CDR2 are SGHAT and FQNNGV. DNA of the CDR3: TGTGCCAGCAGCGCTCAGGACACCGGCTACACCTTC. Translated: CASSAQDTGYTF.

The gene calls are TRBV28 and TRBJ2-1; TRBD2 matches 7 bases. The V segment lost 5 bases and the J segment 0 bases; nucleotides outside the gene matches: 13. This CDR3 comprises 18 residues. In germline, CDR1 is MDHEN, CDR2 SYDVKM. CDR3 residues: CASSHLAVSSSSYNEQFF. The CDR3 nucleotides read TGTGCCAGCAGTCACCTAGCGGTTTCCTCGAGCTCCTACAATGAGCAGTTCTTC.

This chain joins TRBV27 and TRBJ1-2; 10 nucleotides align to TRBD1. Germline V gene lookup returns CDR1 MNHEY and CDR2 SMNVEV (reference sequence). The CDR3 extends over 18 amino acids. J gave up 1 base and V 4 bases, and 12 bases lay outside the gene matches. This CDR3 is CASSSLGTGARVNYGYTF. The CDR3 DNA is TGTGCCAGCAGTTCACTCGGGACAGGGGCTAGGGTTAACTATGGCTACACCTTC.

The J gene is TRBJ1-1, the V gene TRBV11-2; D unclear. The germline V and J ends were trimmed by 5 bases and 11 bases, with 21 bases remaining between them. The CDR3 is 14 residues long. Germline V CDR1 and CDR2: SGHAT, FQNNGV. Written as DNA, the CDR3 is TGTGCCAGCAGCCGGAGAGCGGAGCCGTTTGCGGCTTTCTTT. Protein product: CASSRRAEPFAAFF. The full variable domain, rest sourced from reference TRBV11-2 and TRBJ1-1, is EAGVAQSPRYKIIEKRQSVAFWCNPISGHATLYWYQQILGQGPKLLIQFQNNGVVDDSQLPKDRFSAERLKGVDSTLKIQPAKLEDSAVYLCASSRRAEPFAAFFGQGTRLTVV.

The chain employs TRBV18 and TRBJ2-1; 10 bases are shared with TRBD1. Germline V gene data show CDR1 as KGHSH and CDR2 as LQKENI. The V gene end was trimmed by 6 bases and the J gene end by 8 bases; junction bases not matched to a gene: 10. The CDR3 extends over 15 amino acids. The DNA for the CDR3 is TGTGCCAGCTCTTCCGGGACAGGGGTATTCGATGAGCAGTTCTTC. Residues: CASSSGTGVFDEQFF.

Here the CDR3 reads CASSAEGRNYGYTF. The CDR3 nucleotides are TGTGCCAGCAGCGCGGAGGGACGTAACTATGGCTACACCTTC. This chain connects TRBV2 to TRBJ1-2, with D possibly TRBD1 on 5 matching bases. The CDR3 has 14 amino acids. Trimming stripped 6 bases from V and 1 base from J, with 12 bases between. CDR1 SNHLY and CDR2 FYNNEI come from the germline V gene.

The chain has TRBV25-1 and TRBJ1-1; D is perhaps TRBD1 (5 bases). Trimming left V 2 bases short and J 5 bases short, with 15 bases between. This CDR3 has 15 residues. In germline, CDR1 is MGHDK, CDR2 SYGVNS. CDR3 coding DNA: TGTGCCAGCAGTGAACAAAGTCAGGGAAAGACTGAAGCTTTCTTT. Its protein is CASSEQSQGKTEAFF.

This chain joins TRBV7-2 and TRBJ1-5; the match to TRBD1 covers 7 bases. J lost 0 bases, V lost 5 bases, and 4 bases had no gene match. The germline V gene encodes CDR1 SGHTA and CDR2 FQGNSA. The CDR3 is made up of 15 amino acids. CDR3 in amino acids: CASSIGTVSNQPQHF. In DNA form, the CDR3 reads TGTGCCAGCAGCATAGGGACAGTTAGCAATCAGCCCCAGCATTTT.

V and J are TRBV7-2 and TRBJ1-1; D not certain. Trimming pared 1 base from V and 6 bases from J, leaving 12 bases between. The V gene's germline CDR1 is SGHTA and CDR2 FQGNSA. The CDR3 totals 14 residues. CDR3 coding DNA: TGTGCCAGCAGCTTAGTTGTTCGGCAGGCTGAAGCTTTCTTT. Its protein is CASSLVVRQAEAFF. The variable domain in full, completed from reference TRBV7-2 and TRBJ1-1, reads GAGVSQSPSNKVTEKGKDVELRCDPISGHTALYWYRQSLGQGLEFLIYFQGNSAPDKSGLPSDRFSAERTGGSVSTLTIQRTQQEDSAVYLCASSLVVRQAEAFFGQGTRLTVV.

The rearrangement links TRBV7-9 to TRBJ1-2, with D possibly matching TRBD1 (5 bases). Germline assignment: CDR1 SEHNR and CDR2 FQNEAQ (reference sequence). The CDR3 covers 15 residues. Trimming removed 1 base from V and 1 base from J, with 10 bases in between. The CDR3 protein is CASSLGSRDNYGYTF. DNA of the CDR3: TGTGCCAGCAGCTTAGGAAGCAGGGATAACTATGGCTACACCTTC.

The chain employs TRBV4-3 and TRBJ2-7; D is possibly TRBD1 (6 bases). This CDR3 has 15 residues. Germline V gene data show CDR1 as LGHNA and CDR2 as YSLEER. Deletions cut 3 bases from V and 7 bases from J, with 19 bases between. The CDR3 bases are TGCGCCAGCAGCCAGACCGACAGGCGTACTGGGGAGCAGTACTTC. Protein sequence: CASSQTDRRTGEQYF.